Listed below are T cell receptor beta chains from one sample, sequenced in a study of blood T cell repertoires in COVID-19. Clones were read by immunoSEQ multiplex PCR, and TCRdb kept only the in-frame ones, dropping some. The table has hundreds of thousands of clones, about nine tenths seen once. The sequenced sample was PBMCs or T cells enriched from blood (not recorded which). The receptors here all came from a woman aged 25 to 39 with acute COVID-19. Both conserved end residues are part of each CDR3. A D gene is named only where the DNA matches it firmly. Clone size is stated in some rows and not others, as once, few, many or a class when expanded.

d_gene: TRBD2; abundance: .; len: 13; v_gene: TRBV11-3; j_gene: TRBJ2-7; CDR3nt: TGTGCCAGCAGCTACGTCGGGGGGGGTGAGCAGTACTTC; CDR3aa: CASSYVGGGEQYF
d_gene: .; abundance: once; len: 12; v_gene: TRBV12-3/TRBV12-4; j_gene: TRBJ1-1; CDR3nt: TGTGCCAGCAGTCCCTCGGGGACTGAAGCTTTCTTT; CDR3aa: CASSPSGTEAFF
d_gene: .; abundance: once; len: 16; v_gene: TRBV3-1/TRBV3-2; j_gene: TRBJ1-3; CDR3nt: TGTGCCAGCAGCCCGACCCACCCGGGGAGTGGAAACACCATATATTTT; CDR3aa: CASSPTHPGSGNTIYF
d_gene: TRBD2; abundance: .; len: 19; v_gene: TRBV7-9; j_gene: TRBJ2-2; CDR3nt: TGTGCCAGCAGCTTTCTAAGCGGGAGGGGGAGATCGAACACCGGGGAGCTGTTTTTT; CDR3aa: CASSFLSGRGRSNTGELFF
d_gene: .; abundance: .; len: 14; v_gene: TRBV4-1; j_gene: TRBJ1-4; CDR3nt: TGCGCCAGCAGCCAAGGGCTAACTAATGAAAAACTGTTTTTT; CDR3aa: CASSQGLTNEKLFF
d_gene: .; abundance: .; len: 12; v_gene: TRBV5-6; j_gene: TRBJ2-1; CDR3nt: TGTGCCAGCAGCTATGGGGGGAATGAGCAGTTCTTC; CDR3aa: CASSYGGNEQFF
d_gene: .; abundance: .; len: 15; v_gene: TRBV18; j_gene: TRBJ2-1; CDR3nt: TGTGCCAGCTCCCCTCAAGGGAAGGGGTACAATGAGCAGTTCTTC; CDR3aa: CASSPQGKGYNEQFF
d_gene: TRBD1; abundance: .; len: 14; v_gene: TRBV6-5; j_gene: TRBJ1-2; CDR3nt: TGTGCCAGCAGTTACGGACAGGGGAGGGGTGGCTACACCTTC; CDR3aa: CASSYGQGRGGYTF
d_gene: .; abundance: .; len: 12; v_gene: TRBV28; j_gene: TRBJ1-1; CDR3nt: TGTGCCAGCAGTCCCCTGCCCGGGGGAGCTTTCTTT; CDR3aa: CASSPLPGGAFF
d_gene: TRBD1; abundance: .; len: 13; v_gene: TRBV12-3/TRBV12-4; j_gene: TRBJ2-7; CDR3nt: TGTGCCAGCAGCCCGGGACAGAACTACGAGCAGTACTTC; CDR3aa: CASSPGQNYEQYF
d_gene: TRBD1; abundance: .; len: 14; v_gene: TRBV28; j_gene: TRBJ1-2; CDR3nt: TGTGCCAGCAGTACGAACAGGGGGAACTATGGCTACACCTTC; CDR3aa: CASSTNRGNYGYTF
d_gene: .; abundance: .; len: 16; v_gene: TRBV2; j_gene: TRBJ2-5; CDR3nt: TGTGCCAGCAGTGAATTAAGGAGACCCAATGGGGAGACCCAGTACTTC; CDR3aa: CASSELRRPNGETQYF
d_gene: .; abundance: .; len: 16; v_gene: TRBV28; j_gene: TRBJ2-3; CDR3nt: TGTGCCAGCATGCATACGAGGATGGCTAGCACAGATACGCAGTATTTT; CDR3aa: CASMHTRMASTDTQYF
d_gene: TRBD1; abundance: .; len: 17; v_gene: TRBV27; j_gene: TRBJ2-2; CDR3nt: TGTGCCAGCAGTTTAAACAGGGGACATTCGAACACCGGGGAGCTGTTTTTT; CDR3aa: CASSLNRGHSNTGELFF
d_gene: TRBD1; abundance: once; len: 14; v_gene: TRBV6-6; j_gene: TRBJ2-7; CDR3nt: TGTGCCAGCAAAGGGACAGGGGAAAGGGGCGAGCAGTACTTC; CDR3aa: CASKGTGERGEQYF
d_gene: TRBD1; abundance: .; len: 15; v_gene: TRBV2; j_gene: TRBJ2-7; CDR3nt: TGTGCCAGCAGCACAGGACAGGGGGCATCCTACGAGCAGTACTTC; CDR3aa: CASSTGQGASYEQYF
d_gene: TRBD2; abundance: .; len: 16; v_gene: TRBV7-2; j_gene: TRBJ2-5; CDR3nt: TGTGCCAGCAGCGCCTCACCCACTAGCGTCCAAGAGACCCAGTACTTC; CDR3aa: CASSASPTSVQETQYF
d_gene: .; abundance: .; len: 13; v_gene: TRBV2; j_gene: TRBJ2-5; CDR3nt: TGTGCCAGGACGACAGACAATCAAGAGACCCAGTACTTC; CDR3aa: CARTTDNQETQYF
d_gene: TRBD1; abundance: .; len: 15; v_gene: TRBV7-3; j_gene: TRBJ1-3; CDR3nt: TGTGCCAGCAGTCGTACAGGGGGCGGTGGAAACACCATATATTTT; CDR3aa: CASSRTGGGGNTIYF
d_gene: .; abundance: .; len: 13; v_gene: TRBV2; j_gene: TRBJ1-4; CDR3nt: TGTGCCAACCTCAGGGATGCTAATGAAAAACTGTTTTTT; CDR3aa: CANLRDANEKLFF